This T cell receptor beta chain was recorded in a study of early T cells in non-severe SARS-CoV-2 infection. Study information: Sequencing targeted bulk RNA from unsorted whole blood, leaving chains unpaired. Study-level points and caveats: Using VDJdb, the matching emphasized anti-spike CD8 responses while missing private and CD4 specificities.

Attached unique molecular identifiers marked individual cDNA molecules. TCRdb reprocessed the 5' RACE reads via MiXCR and lists one record per CDR3 protein. The repertoire has fewer than 95,000 distinct CDR3 sequences, around a sixth of them found once; the top ten carry around 4.9%. The CDR3 runs 16 residues. V lost 0 bases to trimming and J lost 7 bases; unmatched junction nucleotides: 9. Per the germline V gene, CDR1 is SGHTA and CDR2 is FQGTGA. This clonotype was seen a few times. Its target is unknown. The rearrangement uses TRBV7-3 and TRBJ2-1; 7 bases fit TRBD2. The sequence was obtained from an adult who was a healthcare worker with PCR-confirmed SARS-CoV-2 infection or an uninfected control (not recorded which). The sequences come from whole blood, collected at baseline. CDR3 DNA sequence: TGTGCCAGCAGCTTAACAGGCGGGAGCGGGGCAAATGAGCAGTTCTTC. Its protein is CASSLTGGSGANEQFF.